A single sample is the source of the 28 T cell receptor beta chains below, sequenced in a study of neurological immune-mediated disorders. TCRdb reprocessed the 5' RACE reads via MiXCR and lists one record per CDR3 protein. The table shows some 65,000 distinct CDR3 sequences, with 3.5% to 5% occurring only once. What was sequenced was PBMCs. These receptors originate from a man aged 45-65 years with multiple sclerosis.

This clonotype was counted ten times or more. The chain recombines TRBV7-9 with TRBJ2-7, with no clear D. Germline loops: CDR1 SEHNR, CDR2 FQNEAQ (reference sequence). V lost 5 bases to trimming and J lost 3 bases, with 14 bases between them. The length of the CDR3 is 14 residues. The CDR3 loop is CASSHRSSVYEQYV. CDR3 in DNA: TGTGCCAGCAGCCACCGCAGTTCGGTCTACGAGCAGTACGTC.

This clonotype was counted at least ten times. The genes are TRBV20-1 and TRBJ2-7, with 9 bases lining up with TRBD1. The CDR3 extends over 15 amino acids. J gave up 4 bases and V 0 bases, and 7 bases lay outside the gene matches. CDR1 and CDR2 from the germline V gene are DFQATT and SNEGSKA (reference sequence). The CDR3 spells CSARDPGQGTYEQYV. DNA for the CDR3: TGCAGTGCTAGAGATCCGGGACAGGGAACATACGAGCAGTACGTC.

This clonotype was counted at least ten times. The V gene is TRBV5-1, the J gene TRBJ2-7; D is undetermined. V shed 1 base and J shed 7 bases, with 6 bases lying between them. The CDR3 covers 11 residues. Germline V gene data show CDR1 as SGHRS and CDR2 as YFSETQ. CDR3 DNA: TGCGCCAGCAGCTTGTTGAGGGAGCAGTACTTC. It translates to CASSLLREQYF.

This clonotype was counted at least ten times. This CDR3 reads CASSNRGSLPDTQYF. The CDR3 DNA is TGTGCCAGCAGCAACCGGGGGTCACTCCCAGATACGCAGTATTTT. The chain employs TRBV7-2 and TRBJ2-3, with TRBD2 as a possible D gene (6 bases). There are 15 residues in the CDR3. From germline, CDR1 is SGHTA and CDR2 FQGNSA. V lost 5 bases and J 4 bases, leaving 16 bases between the germline ends.

This clonotype was found many times. The J gene is TRBJ2-3, the V gene TRBV5-1; 8 bases align to TRBD2. The germline V gene encodes CDR1 SGHRS and CDR2 YFSETQ. The CDR3 runs 14 residues. Losses at the gene ends were 4 bases for V and 4 bases for J; bases not matched to a gene: 5. The CDR3 spells CASSLGGAPDTQYF. CDR3 DNA sequence: TGCGCCAGCAGCCTCGGGGGGGCCCCAGATACGCAGTATTTT.

J is TRBJ1-1 and V is TRBV13; D is uncertain. The V gene lost 5 bases and the J gene lost 0 bases, with 13 bases spanning the gap. The length of the CDR3 is 15 residues. Looked up from germline, CDR1 is PRHDT and CDR2 is FYEKMQ (reference sequence). CDR3 sequence reads: CASSETVNLNTEAFF. The CDR3 bases are TGTGCCAGCAGCGAGACGGTAAACTTGAACACTGAAGCTTTCTTT.

This clonotype has at least ten counts. The V gene is TRBV20-1, the J gene TRBJ2-1; D gene ambiguous. Trimming took 5 bases from V and 8 from J, leaving 22 bases between them. The CDR3 length is 15 residues. Germline-derived CDR1 and CDR2 are DFQATT and SNEGSKA (reference sequence). The CDR3 is CSAPEIHSEGDEQFF. The CDR3 DNA is TGCAGTGCTCCCGAAATCCACTCAGAAGGCGATGAGCAGTTCTTC.

This clonotype showed up many times. The chain is built from TRBV20-1 and TRBJ2-3; 10 nucleotides line up with TRBD2. Per germline, CDR1 DFQATT and CDR2 SNEGSKA (reference sequence). Trimming at V came to 0 bases and at J to 4 bases, leaving 7 bases not matched to a gene. The CDR3 length is 16 residues. The CDR3 spells CSARDRKRGGADTQYF. The CDR3 coding sequence is TGCAGTGCTAGAGATCGGAAGCGGGGGGGAGCAGATACGCAGTATTTT.

This clonotype was observed many times. The chain carries TRBV5-1 and TRBJ2-2, with D hard to call. CDR1 is SGHRS and CDR2 is YFSETQ in the germline V gene. The V end lost 0 bases, the J end lost 3 bases, and 6 bases lay between the germline ends. The CDR3 spans 14 residues. The CDR3 sequence is CASSLAGDTGELFF. In nucleotides, the CDR3 is TGCGCCAGCAGCTTGGCTGGGGACACCGGGGAGCTGTTTTTT.

The gene calls are TRBV20-1 and TRBJ2-7; 9 bases map to TRBD1. The CDR3 contains 14 residues. Germline CDR1 is DFQATT and CDR2 is SNEGSKA (reference sequence). With 1 base clipped from V and 5 bases from J, the junction kept 6 bases outside the gene matches. CDR3 bases: TGCAGTGCTAGAGTGGGGACAGGGCTCAACGAGCAGTACGTC. It translates to CSARVGTGLNEQYV.

As DNA, the CDR3 is TGTGCCAGCAGTTATGGGGCCGGGGCTGAAGCTTTCTTT. This sequence encodes CASSYGAGAEAFF. This chain links TRBV6-5 with TRBJ1-1, with D perhaps TRBD1 (5 bases). The CDR3 sequence is 13 residues long. V shed 3 bases and J shed 6 bases, with 11 bases lying between them. In germline, CDR1 is MNHEY, CDR2 SVGAGI.

This clonotype was seen at least ten times. The CDR3 protein is CASSQRSGTGSTRTYNEQFF. In DNA form, the CDR3 reads TGTGCCAGCAGCCAGAGAAGCGGGACAGGGTCCACTCGGACATACAATGAGCAGTTCTTC. This chain links TRBV5-6 with TRBJ2-1; TRBD1 agrees at 9 bases. This CDR3 region has 20 residues. The germline CDR1 and CDR2 sequences are SGHDT and YYEEEE. J lost 4 bases, V lost 4 bases, and 21 bases had no gene match.

The sample holds many counts of this clonotype. The J gene is TRBJ2-3, the V gene TRBV29-1; D gene uncertain. V shed 6 bases and J shed 2 bases, with 12 bases lying between them. Germline loops: CDR1 SQVTM, CDR2 ANQGSEA. The CDR3 runs to 13 residues. CDR3 nucleotides: TGCAGCGTCCGCCAGCTGGTCACAGATACGCAGTATTTT. Its translation is CSVRQLVTDTQYF.

Ten or more counts support this clonotype. The rearrangement uses TRBV5-6 and TRBJ2-1; tentatively, D is TRBD1 (6 bases). CDR1 SGHDT and CDR2 YYEEEE come from the germline V gene. V lost 0 bases and J 10 bases, leaving 14 bases between the germline ends. This CDR3 is built from 14 residues. This CDR3 is CASSLGKTGYEQFF. DNA of the CDR3: TGTGCCAGCAGCTTGGGGAAGACAGGATACGAGCAGTTCTTC. The full variable domain, with the rest looked up from reference TRBV5-6 and TRBJ2-1, is DAGVTQSPTHLIKTRGQQVTLRCSPKSGHDTVSWYQQALGQGPQFIFQYYEEEERQRGNFPDRFSGHQFPNYSSELNVNALLLGDSALYLCASSLGKTGYEQFFGPGTRLTVL.

V is TRBV5-5 and J is TRBJ2-3; D is ambiguous. Germline values: CDR1 SGHKS, CDR2 YYEKEE (reference sequence). Between the trimmed V and J ends, which lost 4 bases and 1 base, there was a span of 7 bases. CDR3 length: 13 residues. The CDR3 coding sequence is TGTGCCAGCAGCCAGAGCCGCACAGATACGCAGTATTTT. Its protein is CASSQSRTDTQYF.

This clonotype was counted a single time. The chain couples TRBV6-2 or TRBV6-3 to TRBJ1-2; D not resolved. Germline lookup yields CDR1 MNHEY and CDR2 SVGEGT. This CDR3 has 15 residues. Deletions cut 6 bases from V and 4 bases from J, with 18 bases between. The chain's CDR3 is CASSRPAVEVYGYTF. As DNA, the CDR3 is TGTGCCAGCAGCCGACCAGCAGTTGAGGTCTATGGCTACACCTTC.

With respect to this clonotype: With a much larger clone just one base away, this may be a read error. This chain links TRBV10-3 with TRBJ2-7; D might be TRBD2 (6 bases). The V gene lost 3 bases and the J gene lost 7 bases, with 13 bases spanning the gap. Germline values: CDR1 ENHRY, CDR2 SYGVKD. The CDR3 runs to 13 residues. Written as DNA, the CDR3 is TGTGCCATCAGTGAAGGGACTGGGGAAGAGCAGTACGTC. This gives the protein CAISEGTGEEQYV.

Ten or more counts support this clonotype. The V and J genes are TRBV29-1 and TRBJ1-2; TRBD1 might be the D (6 bases). V was trimmed by 3 bases and J by 4 bases, leaving 15 bases between them. CDR3 length: 14 amino acids. Germline lookup yields CDR1 SQVTM and CDR2 ANQGSEA. The CDR3 nucleotides read TGCAGCGTTGAGGGGGACACAGCAATCTATGGCTACACCTTC. Its translation: CSVEGDTAIYGYTF.

In this sample, this clonotype turned up many times. The CDR3 DNA sequence: TGTGCCAGCAGTTACGGACAGGGGGTCTATAATTCACCCCTCCACTTT. Translating gives CASSYGQGVYNSPLHF. This sequence joins TRBV12-3 or TRBV12-4 and TRBJ1-6, with TRBD1 identical over 10 bases. The CDR3 spans 16 residues. The V and J ends lost 4 bases and 3 bases, in that order; junction bases with no gene match: 3.

This clonotype came up many times. V usage is TRBV10-3 and J usage is TRBJ1-5; a weak D match, TRBD1 (6 bases). Trimming pared 11 bases from V and 4 bases from J, leaving 15 bases between. This CDR3 contains 13 residues. Germline V gene sequence: CDR1 ENHRY, CDR2 SYGVKD. This CDR3 is CAARQEMNQPQHF. The CDR3 DNA reads as TGTGCCGCCAGACAGGAGATGAATCAGCCCCAGCATTTT.

This clonotype was seen at least ten times. The chain has TRBV5-6 and TRBJ2-3, with D possibly matching TRBD1 (6 bases). V was cut by 3 bases and J by 2 bases, with 10 bases left in between. This CDR3 has 14 amino acids. CDR1 and CDR2 (germline): SGHDT, YYEEEE. The CDR3 reads CASSSWTATDTQYF. CDR3 in DNA: TGTGCCAGCAGCTCTTGGACAGCCACAGATACGCAGTATTTT.

This clonotype was counted ten times or more. The genes are TRBV25-1 and TRBJ2-5; D gene uncertain. V was pared by 5 bases and J by 2 bases, with 3 bases between. CDR1 MGHDK and CDR2 SYGVNS come from the germline V gene. The CDR3 extends over 11 amino acids. CDR3 sequence reads: CASSTQETQYF. In nucleotides, the CDR3 is TGTGCCAGCAGTACACAAGAGACCCAGTACTTC.

The CDR3 region has the DNA TGTGCCAGCGAGACAGGGTGGGACTATGGCTACATTCGCCCCCTCGGGATGGGGGACTATGGCTACACCTTC. Translating gives CASETGWDYGYIRPLGMGDYGYTF. The chain joins TRBV18 to TRBJ1-2, with 7 bases identical to TRBD1. The germline gives CDR1 KGHSH, CDR2 LQKENI. Unmatched junction bases numbered 39, after V lost 8 bases and J lost 3 bases. The CDR3 length is 24 residues.

There are many counts of this clonotype. The chain joins TRBV5-1 to TRBJ2-1, with 7 bases matching TRBD2. CDR3 length: 16 amino acids. Germline V lookup: CDR1 SGHRS, CDR2 YFSETQ. V gave up 7 bases and J gave up 8 bases; unmatched junction bases: 18. The CDR3, as DNA: TGCGCCAGCCGACGGGGGGTTATCGGAATAGGATATGAGCAGTTCTTC. As protein: CASRRGVIGIGYEQFF.

This clonotype was found many times. The rearrangement links TRBV7-9 to TRBJ2-2, with a weak D call TRBD1 (6 bases). The V gene lost 7 bases and the J gene lost 4 bases, with 16 bases spanning the gap. This CDR3 is 15 amino acids long. Germline CDR1 is SEHNR and CDR2 is FQNEAQ (reference sequence). The CDR3 DNA is TGTGCCAGCACCTTGACACAGGGATCCACCGGGGAGCTGTTTTTT. Its protein product is CASTLTQGSTGELFF.

This clonotype was recorded many times. The DNA for the CDR3 is TGTGCCAGCTCACGTCGCCGGAACAGAACCACCGGGGAGCTGTTTTTT. Protein sequence: CASSRRRNRTTGELFF. The chain has TRBV18 and TRBJ2-2; D not certain. The germline V gene encodes CDR1 KGHSH and CDR2 LQKENI. The V gene lost 4 bases and the J gene lost 4 bases, with 16 bases spanning the gap. This CDR3 is 16 amino acids long.

This clonotype was counted many times. The V call is TRBV15, the J call TRBJ1-2; 8 bases match TRBD1. Trimming took 3 bases from V and 5 from J; bases not matched to a gene: 11. Germline V gives CDR1 LNHNV, CDR2 YYDKDF (reference sequence). The CDR3 is 16 amino acids. The CDR3 spells CATSSRTGNRGYGYTF. CDR3 bases: TGTGCCACCAGCAGTAGGACAGGGAACAGGGGGTATGGCTACACCTTC.

The J gene is TRBJ1-1, the V gene TRBV20-1, with TRBD1 matching over 9 bases. The CDR3 runs to 12 residues. Germline values: CDR1 DFQATT, CDR2 SNEGSKA (reference sequence). This CDR3 reads CRPRDRDTEAFF. The CDR3 coding sequence is TGCAGGCCCCGGGACAGGGACACTGAAGCTTTCTTT.